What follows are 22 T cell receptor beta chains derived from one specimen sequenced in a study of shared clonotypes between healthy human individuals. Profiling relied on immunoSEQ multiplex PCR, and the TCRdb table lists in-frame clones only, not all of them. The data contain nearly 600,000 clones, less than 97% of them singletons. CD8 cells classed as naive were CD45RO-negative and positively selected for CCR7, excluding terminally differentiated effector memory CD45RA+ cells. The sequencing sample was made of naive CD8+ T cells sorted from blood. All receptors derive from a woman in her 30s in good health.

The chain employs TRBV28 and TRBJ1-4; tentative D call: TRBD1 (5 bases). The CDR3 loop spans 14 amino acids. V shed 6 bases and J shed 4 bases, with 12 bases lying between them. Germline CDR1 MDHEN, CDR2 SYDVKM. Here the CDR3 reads CASSDRGSNEKLFF. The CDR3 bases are TGTGCCAGCAGCGACAGAGGTAGTAATGAAAAACTGTTTTTT. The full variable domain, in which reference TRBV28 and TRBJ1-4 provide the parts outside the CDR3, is DVKVTQSSRYLVKRTGEKVFLECVQDMDHENMFWYRQDPGLGLRLIYFSYDVKMKEKGDIPEGYSVSREKKERFSLILESASTNQTSMYLCASSDRGSNEKLFFGSGTQLSVL.

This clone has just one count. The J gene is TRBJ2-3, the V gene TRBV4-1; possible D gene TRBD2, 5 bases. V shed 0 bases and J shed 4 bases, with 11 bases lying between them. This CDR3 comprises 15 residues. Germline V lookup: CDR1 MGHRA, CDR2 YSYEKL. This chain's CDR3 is CASSQEIGIADTQYF. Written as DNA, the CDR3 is TGCGCCAGCAGCCAAGAAATCGGGATAGCAGATACGCAGTATTTT.

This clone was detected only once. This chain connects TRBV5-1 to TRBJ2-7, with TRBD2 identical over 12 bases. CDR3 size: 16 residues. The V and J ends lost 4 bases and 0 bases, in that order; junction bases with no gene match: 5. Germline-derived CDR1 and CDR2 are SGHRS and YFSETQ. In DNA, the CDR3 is TGCGCCAGCAGCCCAGGACTAGCGGGACCCTCCTACGAGCAGTACTTC. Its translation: CASSPGLAGPSYEQYF.

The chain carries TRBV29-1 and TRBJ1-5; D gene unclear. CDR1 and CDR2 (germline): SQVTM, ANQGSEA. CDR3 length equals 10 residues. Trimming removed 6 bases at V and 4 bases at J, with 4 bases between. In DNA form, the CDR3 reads TGCAGCGTACCAAATCAGCCCCAGCATTTT. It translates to CSVPNQPQHF. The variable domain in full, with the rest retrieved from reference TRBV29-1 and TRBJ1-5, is SAVISQKPSRDICQRGTSLTIQCQVDSQVTMMFWYRQQPGQSLTLIATANQGSEATYESGFVIDKFPISRPNLTFSTLTVSNMSPEDSSIYLCSVPNQPQHFGDGTRLSIL.

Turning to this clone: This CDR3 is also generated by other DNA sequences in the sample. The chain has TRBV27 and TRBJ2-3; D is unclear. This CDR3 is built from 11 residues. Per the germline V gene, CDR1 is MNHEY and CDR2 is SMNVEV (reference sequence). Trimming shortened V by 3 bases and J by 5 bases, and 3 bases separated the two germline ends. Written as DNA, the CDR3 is TGTGCCAGCAGTTTGGGAGATACGCAGTATTTT. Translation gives CASSLGDTQYF.

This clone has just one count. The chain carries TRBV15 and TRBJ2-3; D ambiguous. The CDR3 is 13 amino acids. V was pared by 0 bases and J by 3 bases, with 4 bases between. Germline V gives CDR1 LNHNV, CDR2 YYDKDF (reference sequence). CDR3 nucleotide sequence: TGTGCCACCAGCAGAGAGGGGACAGATACGCAGTATTTT. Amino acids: CATSREGTDTQYF.

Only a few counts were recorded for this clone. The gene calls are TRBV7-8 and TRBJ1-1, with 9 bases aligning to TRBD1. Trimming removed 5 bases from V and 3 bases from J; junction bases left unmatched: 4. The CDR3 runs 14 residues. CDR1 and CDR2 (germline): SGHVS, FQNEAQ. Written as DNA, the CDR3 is TGTGCCAGCAGCCCGGGACAGGGACACACTGAAGCTTTCTTT. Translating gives CASSPGQGHTEAFF.

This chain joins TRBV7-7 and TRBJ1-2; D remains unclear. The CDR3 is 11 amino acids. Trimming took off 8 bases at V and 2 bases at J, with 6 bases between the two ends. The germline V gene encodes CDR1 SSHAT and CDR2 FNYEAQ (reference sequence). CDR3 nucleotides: TGTGCCAGCGAGAGGAACTATGGCTACACCTTC. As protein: CASERNYGYTF.

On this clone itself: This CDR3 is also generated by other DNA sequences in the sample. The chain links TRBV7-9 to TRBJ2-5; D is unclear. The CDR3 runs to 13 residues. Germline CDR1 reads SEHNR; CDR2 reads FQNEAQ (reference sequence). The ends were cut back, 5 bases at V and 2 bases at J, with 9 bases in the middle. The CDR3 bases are TGTGCCAGCAGCAAGACCAGACAAGAGACCCAGTACTTC. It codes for CASSKTRQETQYF. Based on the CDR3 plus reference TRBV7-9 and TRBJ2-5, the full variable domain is DTGVSQNPRHKITKRGQNVTFRCDPISEHNRLYWYRQTLGQGPEFLTYFQNEAQLEKSRLLSDRFSAERPKGSFSTLEIQRTEQGDSAMYLCASSKTRQETQYFGPGTRLLVL.

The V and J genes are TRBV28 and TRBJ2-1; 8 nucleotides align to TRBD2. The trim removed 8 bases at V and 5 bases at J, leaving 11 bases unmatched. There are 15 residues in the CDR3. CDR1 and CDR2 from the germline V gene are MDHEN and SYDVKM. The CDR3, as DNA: TGTGCCAGCCGTTCGCCACGGGAGGGGGACAATGAGCAGTTCTTC. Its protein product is CASRSPREGDNEQFF.

Here the CDR3 DNA reads TGTGCCAGCAGCCAAGAAGATGGGCTTGGGACAGTTATCTACGAGCAGTACTTC. Amino acids: CASSQEDGLGTVIYEQYF. The V and J genes are TRBV4-2 and TRBJ2-7; 7 nucleotides line up with TRBD1. With V trimmed by 0 bases and J by 3 bases, 14 bases remained unmatched. Germline V gene lookup returns CDR1 LGHNA and CDR2 YNFKEQ. The CDR3 runs to 18 residues.

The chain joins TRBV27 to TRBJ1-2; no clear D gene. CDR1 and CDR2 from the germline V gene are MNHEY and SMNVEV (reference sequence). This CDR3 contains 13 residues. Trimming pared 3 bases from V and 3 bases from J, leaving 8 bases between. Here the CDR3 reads CASSFATDYGYTF. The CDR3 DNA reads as TGTGCCAGCAGTTTTGCTACAGACTATGGCTACACCTTC.

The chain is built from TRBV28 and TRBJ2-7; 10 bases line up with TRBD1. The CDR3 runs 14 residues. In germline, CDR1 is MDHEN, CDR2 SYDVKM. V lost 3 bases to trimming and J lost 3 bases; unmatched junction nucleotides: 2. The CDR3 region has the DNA TGTGCCAGCAGTTTTCGGACAGGGGGCTACGAGCAGTACTTC. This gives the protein CASSFRTGGYEQYF.

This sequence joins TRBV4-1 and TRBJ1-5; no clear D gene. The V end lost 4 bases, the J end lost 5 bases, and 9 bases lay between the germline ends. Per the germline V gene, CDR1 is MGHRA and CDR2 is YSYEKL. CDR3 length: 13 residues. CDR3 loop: CASSLGADQPQHF. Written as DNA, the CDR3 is TGCGCCAGCAGCCTTGGTGCGGATCAGCCCCAGCATTTT.

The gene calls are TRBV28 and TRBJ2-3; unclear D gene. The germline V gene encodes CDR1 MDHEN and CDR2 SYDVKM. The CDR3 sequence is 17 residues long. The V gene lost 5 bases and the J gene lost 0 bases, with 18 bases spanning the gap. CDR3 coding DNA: TGTGCCAGCAGTCCTCTACGGCGCGTGGGAAGCACAGATACGCAGTATTTT. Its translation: CASSPLRRVGSTDTQYF.

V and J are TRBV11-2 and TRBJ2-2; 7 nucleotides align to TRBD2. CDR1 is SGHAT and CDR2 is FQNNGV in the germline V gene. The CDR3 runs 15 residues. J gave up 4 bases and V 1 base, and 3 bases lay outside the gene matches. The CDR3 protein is CASSLAGGPTGELFF. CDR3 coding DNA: TGTGCCAGCAGCTTAGCGGGAGGTCCCACCGGGGAGCTGTTTTTT.

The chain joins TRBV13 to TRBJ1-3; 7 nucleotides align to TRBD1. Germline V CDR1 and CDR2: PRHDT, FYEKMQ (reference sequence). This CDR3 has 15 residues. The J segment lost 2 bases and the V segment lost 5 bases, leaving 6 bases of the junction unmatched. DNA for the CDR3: TGTGCCAGCAGCCCAAGGACAGGAACTGGAAACACCATATATTTT. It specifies CASSPRTGTGNTIYF.

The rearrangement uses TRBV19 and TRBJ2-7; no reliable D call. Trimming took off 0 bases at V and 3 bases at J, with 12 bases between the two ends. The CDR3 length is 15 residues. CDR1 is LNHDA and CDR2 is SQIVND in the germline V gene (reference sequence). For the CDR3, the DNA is TGTGCCAGTAGTATAGATCTCGAGACAAGCTACGAGCAGTACTTC. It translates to CASSIDLETSYEQYF. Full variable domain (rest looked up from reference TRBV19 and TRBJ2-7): DGGITQSPKYLFRKEGQNVTLSCEQNLNHDAMYWYRQDPGQGLRLIYYSQIVNDFQKGDIAEGYSVSREKKESFPLTVTSAQKNPTAFYLCASSIDLETSYEQYFGPGTRLTVT.

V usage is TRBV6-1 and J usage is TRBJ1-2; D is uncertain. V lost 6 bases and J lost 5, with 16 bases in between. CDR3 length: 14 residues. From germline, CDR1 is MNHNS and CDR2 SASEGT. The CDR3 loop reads CASRPPWQLYGYTF. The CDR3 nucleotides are TGTGCCAGCAGGCCACCCTGGCAGCTTTATGGCTACACCTTC.

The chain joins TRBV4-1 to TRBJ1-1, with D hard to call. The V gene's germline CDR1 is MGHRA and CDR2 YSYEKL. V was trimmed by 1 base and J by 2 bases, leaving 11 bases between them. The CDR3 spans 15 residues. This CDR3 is CASSQVWYSNTEAFF. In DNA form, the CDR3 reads TGCGCCAGCAGCCAAGTTTGGTACAGTAACACTGAAGCTTTCTTT.

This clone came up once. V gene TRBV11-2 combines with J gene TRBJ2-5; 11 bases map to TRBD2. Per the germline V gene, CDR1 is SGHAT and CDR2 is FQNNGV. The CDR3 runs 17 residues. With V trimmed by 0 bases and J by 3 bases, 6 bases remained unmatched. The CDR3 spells CASSLDLAGGLEETQYF. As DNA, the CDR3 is TGTGCCAGCAGCTTAGATTTAGCGGGAGGGCTCGAAGAGACCCAGTACTTC.

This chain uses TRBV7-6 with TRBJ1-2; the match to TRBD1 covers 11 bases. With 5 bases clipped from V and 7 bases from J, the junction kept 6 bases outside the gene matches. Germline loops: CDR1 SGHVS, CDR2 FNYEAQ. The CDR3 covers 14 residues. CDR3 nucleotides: TGTGCCAGCAGCGCCGGGACAGGGGGTTCTGGCTACACCTTC. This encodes CASSAGTGGSGYTF.